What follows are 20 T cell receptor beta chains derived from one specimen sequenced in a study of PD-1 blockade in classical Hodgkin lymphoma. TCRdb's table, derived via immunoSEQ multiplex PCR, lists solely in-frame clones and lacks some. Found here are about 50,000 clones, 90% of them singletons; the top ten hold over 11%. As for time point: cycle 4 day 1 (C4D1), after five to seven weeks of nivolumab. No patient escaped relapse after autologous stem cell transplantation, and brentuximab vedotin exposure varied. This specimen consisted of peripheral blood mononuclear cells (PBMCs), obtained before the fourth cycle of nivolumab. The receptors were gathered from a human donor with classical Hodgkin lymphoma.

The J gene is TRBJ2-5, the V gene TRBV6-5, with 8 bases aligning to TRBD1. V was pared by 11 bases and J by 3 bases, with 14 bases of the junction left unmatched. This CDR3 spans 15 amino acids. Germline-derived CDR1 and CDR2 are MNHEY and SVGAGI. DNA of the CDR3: TGTGCCTCCAGGGGGACAGGCAGAAGAAAAGAGACCCAGTACTTC. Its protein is CASRGTGRRKETQYF.

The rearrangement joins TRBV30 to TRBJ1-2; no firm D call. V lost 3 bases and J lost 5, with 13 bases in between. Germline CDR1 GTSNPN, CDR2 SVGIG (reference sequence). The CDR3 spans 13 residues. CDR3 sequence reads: CAWRVPPRYGYTF. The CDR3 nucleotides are TGTGCCTGGAGGGTCCCTCCAAGGTATGGCTACACCTTC.

The CDR3 DNA is TGTGCCAGTAGTATCCCGGGACAGGGGAACTATGGCTACACCTTC. Translated: CASSIPGQGNYGYTF. V and J are TRBV19 and TRBJ1-2; 10 bases map to TRBD1. In germline, CDR1 is LNHDA, CDR2 SQIVND (reference sequence). Unmatched junction bases numbered 3, after V lost 3 bases and J lost 2 bases. CDR3 size: 15 residues.

Written as DNA, the CDR3 is TGTGCCAGCAGCGACCACGGGGCAGGCCTTACCTTAGGCACTGAAGCTTTCTTT. This sequence encodes CASSDHGAGLTLGTEAFF. V is TRBV9 and J is TRBJ1-1; a possible D gene is TRBD1 (5 bases). Germline CDR1 SGDLS, CDR2 YYNGEE. Between the trimmed V and J ends, which lost 3 bases and 4 bases, there was a span of 25 bases. The CDR3 sequence is 18 residues long.

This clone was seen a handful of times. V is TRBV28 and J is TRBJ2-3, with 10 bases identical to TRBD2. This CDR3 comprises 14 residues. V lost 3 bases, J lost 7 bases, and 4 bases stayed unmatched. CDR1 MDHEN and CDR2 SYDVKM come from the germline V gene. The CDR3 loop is CASSFSGRTYTQYF. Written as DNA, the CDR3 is TGTGCCAGCAGTTTTAGCGGGAGGACATATACGCAGTATTTT.

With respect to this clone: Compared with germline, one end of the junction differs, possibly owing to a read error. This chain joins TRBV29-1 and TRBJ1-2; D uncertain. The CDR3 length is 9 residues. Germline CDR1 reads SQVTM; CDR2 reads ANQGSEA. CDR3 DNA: TGCAGCGTTGAATTCCCAGGCTCCTTC. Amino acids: CSVEFPGSF.

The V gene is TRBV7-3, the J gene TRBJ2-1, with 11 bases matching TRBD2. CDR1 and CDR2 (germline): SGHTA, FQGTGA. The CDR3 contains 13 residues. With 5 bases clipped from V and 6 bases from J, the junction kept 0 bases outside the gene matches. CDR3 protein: CASSTSGSNEQFF. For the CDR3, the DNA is TGTGCCAGCAGCACTAGCGGGAGCAATGAGCAGTTCTTC.

This CDR3 is CAISTYGQGASNEQFF. The DNA for the CDR3 is TGTGCCATCAGTACATATGGACAGGGGGCTAGTAATGAGCAGTTCTTC. The chain joins TRBV10-3 to TRBJ2-1, with 11 bases lining up with TRBD1. The CDR3 sequence is 16 residues long. J lost 7 bases, V lost 5 bases, and 10 bases had no gene match. Germline V lookup: CDR1 ENHRY, CDR2 SYGVKD.

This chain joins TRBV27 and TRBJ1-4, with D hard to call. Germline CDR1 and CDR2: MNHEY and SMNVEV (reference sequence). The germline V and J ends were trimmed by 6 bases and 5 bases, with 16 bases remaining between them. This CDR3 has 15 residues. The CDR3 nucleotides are TGTGCCAGCAGGAAATATGGCACGGAAAATGAAAAACTGTTTTTT. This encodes CASRKYGTENEKLFF.

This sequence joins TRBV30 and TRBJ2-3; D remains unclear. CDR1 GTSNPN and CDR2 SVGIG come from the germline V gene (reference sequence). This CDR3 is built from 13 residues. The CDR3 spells CGMEPFPSDTQYF. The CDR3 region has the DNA TGTGGGATGGAACCTTTTCCTTCAGATACGCAGTATTTT.

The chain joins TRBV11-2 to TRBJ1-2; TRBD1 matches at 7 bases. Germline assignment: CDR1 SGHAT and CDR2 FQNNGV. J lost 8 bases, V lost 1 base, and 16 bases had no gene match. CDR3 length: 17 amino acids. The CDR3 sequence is CASSLAIGSDRAGGYTF. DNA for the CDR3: TGTGCCAGCAGCTTAGCGATCGGCTCAGACAGGGCGGGCGGCTACACCTTC.

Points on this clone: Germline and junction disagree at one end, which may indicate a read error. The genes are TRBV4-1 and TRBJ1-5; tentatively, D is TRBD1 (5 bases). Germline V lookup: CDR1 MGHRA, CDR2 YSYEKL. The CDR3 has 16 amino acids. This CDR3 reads CASSQDNGWGKQPQHF. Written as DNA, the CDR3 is TGCGCCAGCAGCCAGGACAATGGATGGGGCAAACAGCCCCAGCATTTT.

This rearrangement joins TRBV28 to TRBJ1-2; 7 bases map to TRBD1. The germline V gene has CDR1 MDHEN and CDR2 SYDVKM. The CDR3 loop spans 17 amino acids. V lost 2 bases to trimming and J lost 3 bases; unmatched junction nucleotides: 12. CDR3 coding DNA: TGTGCCAGCAGTTTAGAGGACAGGCTGCCGTGGGACTATGGCTACACCTTC. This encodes CASSLEDRLPWDYGYTF.

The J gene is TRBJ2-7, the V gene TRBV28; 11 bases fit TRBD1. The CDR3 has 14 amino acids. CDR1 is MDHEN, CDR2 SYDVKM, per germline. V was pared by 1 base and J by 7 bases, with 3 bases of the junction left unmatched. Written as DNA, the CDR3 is TGTGCCAGCAGTTTATCCGGGACAGGGGGAGAGCAGTACTTC. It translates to CASSLSGTGGEQYF. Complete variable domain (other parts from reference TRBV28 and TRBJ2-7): DVKVTQSSRYLVKRTGEKVFLECVQDMDHENMFWYRQDPGLGLRLIYFSYDVKMKEKGDIPEGYSVSREKKERFSLILESASTNQTSMYLCASSLSGTGGEQYFGPGTRLTVT.

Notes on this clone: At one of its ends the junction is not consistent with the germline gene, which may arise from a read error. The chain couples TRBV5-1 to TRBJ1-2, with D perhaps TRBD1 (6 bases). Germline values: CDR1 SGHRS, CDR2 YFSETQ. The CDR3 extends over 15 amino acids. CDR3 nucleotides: TGTGCCAGCAGTTCGATGGACAGACGCCTTGATGGCTACACCTTC. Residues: CASSSMDRRLDGYTF.

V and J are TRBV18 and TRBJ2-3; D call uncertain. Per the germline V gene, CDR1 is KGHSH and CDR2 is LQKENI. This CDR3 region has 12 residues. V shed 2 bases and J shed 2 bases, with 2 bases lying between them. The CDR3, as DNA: TGTGCCAGCTCACCATACACAGATACGCAGTATTTT. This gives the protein CASSPYTDTQYF.

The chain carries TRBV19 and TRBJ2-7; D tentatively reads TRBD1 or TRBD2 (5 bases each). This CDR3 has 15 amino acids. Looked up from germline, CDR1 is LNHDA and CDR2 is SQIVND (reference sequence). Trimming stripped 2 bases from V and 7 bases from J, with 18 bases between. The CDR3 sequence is CASSIRLGTAVEQYF. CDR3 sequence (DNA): TGTGCCAGTAGTATAAGACTCGGGACCGCTGTAGAGCAGTACTTC.

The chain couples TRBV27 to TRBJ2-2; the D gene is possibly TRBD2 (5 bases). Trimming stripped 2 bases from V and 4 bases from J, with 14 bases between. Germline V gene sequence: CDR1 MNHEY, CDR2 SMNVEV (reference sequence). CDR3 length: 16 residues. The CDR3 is CASSLRAREGTGELFF. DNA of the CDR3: TGTGCCAGCAGTTTAAGGGCGAGAGAGGGCACCGGGGAGCTGTTTTTT.

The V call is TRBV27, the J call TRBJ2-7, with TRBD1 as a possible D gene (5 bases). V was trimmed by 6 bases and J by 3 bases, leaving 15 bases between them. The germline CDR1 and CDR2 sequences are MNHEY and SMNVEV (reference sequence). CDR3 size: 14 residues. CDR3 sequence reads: CASSYLGQGYEQYF. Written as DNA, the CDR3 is TGTGCCAGCAGCTACCTCGGGCAGGGCTACGAGCAGTACTTC.

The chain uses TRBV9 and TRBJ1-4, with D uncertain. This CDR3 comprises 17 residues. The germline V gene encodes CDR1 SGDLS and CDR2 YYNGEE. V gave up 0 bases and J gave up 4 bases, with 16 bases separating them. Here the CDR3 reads CASSVGDTSPFNEKLFF. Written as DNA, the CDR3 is TGTGCCAGCAGCGTAGGAGATACCTCACCCTTTAATGAAAAACTGTTTTTT.